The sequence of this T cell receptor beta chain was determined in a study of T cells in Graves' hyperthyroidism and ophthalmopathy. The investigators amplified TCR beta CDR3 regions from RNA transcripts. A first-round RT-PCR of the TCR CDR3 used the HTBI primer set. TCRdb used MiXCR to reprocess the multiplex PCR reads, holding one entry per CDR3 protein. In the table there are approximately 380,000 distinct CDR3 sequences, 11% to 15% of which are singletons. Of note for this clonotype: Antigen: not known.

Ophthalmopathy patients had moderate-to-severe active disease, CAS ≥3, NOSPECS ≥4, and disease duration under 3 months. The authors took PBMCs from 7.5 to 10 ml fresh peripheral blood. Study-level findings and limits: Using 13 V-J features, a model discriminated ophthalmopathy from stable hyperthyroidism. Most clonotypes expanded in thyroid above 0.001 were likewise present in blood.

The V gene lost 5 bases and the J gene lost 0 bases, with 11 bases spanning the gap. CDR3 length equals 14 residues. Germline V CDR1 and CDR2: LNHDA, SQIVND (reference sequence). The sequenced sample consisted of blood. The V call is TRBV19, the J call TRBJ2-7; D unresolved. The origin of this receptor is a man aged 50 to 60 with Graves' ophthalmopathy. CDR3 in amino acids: CASSPDGPSYEQYF. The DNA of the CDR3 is TGTGCCAGTAGTCCGGACGGTCCCTCCTACGAGCAGTACTTC. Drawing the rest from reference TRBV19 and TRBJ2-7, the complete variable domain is DGGITQSPKYLFRKEGQNVTLSCEQNLNHDAMYWYRQDPGQGLRLIYYSQIVNDFQKGDIAEGYSVSREKKESFPLTVTSAQKNPTAFYLCASSPDGPSYEQYFGPGTRLTVT.